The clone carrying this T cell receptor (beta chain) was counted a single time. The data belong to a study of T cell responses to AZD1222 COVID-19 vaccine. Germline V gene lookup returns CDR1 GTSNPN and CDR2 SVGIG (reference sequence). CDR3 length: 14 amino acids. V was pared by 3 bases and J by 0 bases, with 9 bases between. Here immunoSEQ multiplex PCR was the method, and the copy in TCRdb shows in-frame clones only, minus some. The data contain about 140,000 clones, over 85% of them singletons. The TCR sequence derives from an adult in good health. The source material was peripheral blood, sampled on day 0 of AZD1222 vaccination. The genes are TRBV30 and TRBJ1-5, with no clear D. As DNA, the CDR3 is TGTGCCTGGAGCCACGGACCTAGCAATCAGCCCCAGCATTTT. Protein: CAWSHGPSNQPQHF.